This is a list of T cell receptor beta chains from one sample in a study of blood T cell repertoires in COVID-19. Using immunoSEQ multiplex PCR, the repertoire was profiled, and TCRdb retains in-frame clones only, with some absent. The sample has 250,000 or so clones, 80% to 90% seen once. Sequencing used peripheral blood. The receptors shown here come from an older woman with acute or convalescent COVID-19. The CDR3 runs from the conserved cysteine through the conserved F or W. The D gene is left open where the match is weak. Expanded clones get a size class; other rows say once, few or many, or leave the size out.

V: TRBV15; length: 17; D: TRBD1; size: NA; J: TRBJ1-2; DNA: TGTGCCACCAGCAGAGATAAAGACCGAGACAGGGGTCTTGGCTACACCTTC; CDR3: CATSRDKDRDRGLGYTF
V: TRBV9; length: 16; D: NA; size: NA; J: TRBJ2-2; DNA: TGTGCCAGCAGCGTATCGGCGGGAAAGAACACCGGGGAGCTGTTTTTT; CDR3: CASSVSAGKNTGELFF
V: TRBV28; length: 12; D: NA; size: NA; J: TRBJ1-2; DNA: TGTGCCAGCAGTTTATCGTACTATGGCTACACCTTC; CDR3: CASSLSYYGYTF
V: TRBV6-5; length: 13; D: NA; size: NA; J: TRBJ1-1; DNA: TGTGCCAGCAGAACGGACAGGAACACTGAAGCTTTCTTT; CDR3: CASRTDRNTEAFF
V: TRBV6-2/TRBV6-3; length: 14; D: TRBD2; size: NA; J: TRBJ2-3; DNA: TGTGCCAGCAGTTCTAGCGGGGGCACAGATACGCAGTATTTT; CDR3: CASSSSGGTDTQYF
V: TRBV13; length: 16; D: TRBD2; size: few; J: TRBJ2-1; DNA: TGTGCCAGCAGCCCTCGCCTGGGACTAGCGGACAATGAGCAGTTCTTC; CDR3: CASSPRLGLADNEQFF
V: TRBV10-3; length: 15; D: NA; size: once; J: TRBJ2-6; DNA: TGTGCCATCAGTGGGGCAAACTCTGGGGCCAACGTCCTGACTTTC; CDR3: CAISGANSGANVLTF
V: TRBV7-8; length: 14; D: TRBD1; size: NA; J: TRBJ1-6; DNA: TGTGCCAGCAGCCTCGGACAGGCGGGGTCACCCCTCCACTTT; CDR3: CASSLGQAGSPLHF
V: TRBV2; length: 15; D: NA; size: once; J: TRBJ1-6; DNA: TGTGCCAGCAGGAATAGTCACTCCTATAATTCACCCCTCCACTTT; CDR3: CASRNSHSYNSPLHF
V: TRBV7-2; length: 14; D: NA; size: NA; J: TRBJ1-5; DNA: TGTGCCAGCAGCCCTACAGTGTTTGGGCAGCCCCAGCATTTT; CDR3: CASSPTVFGQPQHF
V: TRBV5-1; length: 16; D: TRBD1; size: NA; J: TRBJ1-6; DNA: TGCGCCAGCAGCTGGGGACAGGGCTCCTATAATTCACCCCTCCACTTT; CDR3: CASSWGQGSYNSPLHF
V: TRBV5-6; length: 14; D: NA; size: NA; J: TRBJ2-1; DNA: TGTGCCAGCAGCAGGTGGAGTAGCAACAATGAGCAGTTCTTC; CDR3: CASSRWSSNNEQFF
V: TRBV9; length: 13; D: NA; size: NA; J: TRBJ2-7; DNA: TGTGCCAGCAGCAGGGGGGGATCCTACGAGCAGTACTTC; CDR3: CASSRGGSYEQYF
V: TRBV3-1/TRBV3-2; length: 16; D: NA; size: NA; J: TRBJ1-3; DNA: TGTGCCAGCAGCTCTCATTCAGGAAACTCTGGAAACACCATATATTTT; CDR3: CASSSHSGNSGNTIYF
V: TRBV5-6; length: 14; D: NA; size: NA; J: TRBJ1-1; DNA: TGTGCCAGCAGCTTGGCCGCGGGGGACACTGAAGCTTTCTTT; CDR3: CASSLAAGDTEAFF
V: TRBV28; length: 13; D: NA; size: NA; J: TRBJ2-5; DNA: TGTGCCAGCAGGGAGGGGGCTGGAGAGACCCAGTACTTC; CDR3: CASREGAGETQYF
V: TRBV11-2; length: 15; D: TRBD2; size: NA; J: TRBJ2-1; DNA: TGTGCCAGCGGCCTTAGCGGGGGGAACTACAATGAGCAGTTCTTC; CDR3: CASGLSGGNYNEQFF
V: TRBV10-3; length: 15; D: TRBD2; size: NA; J: TRBJ2-3; DNA: TGTGCCATCAGTGAGTCGACTAGCGGCACAGATACGCAGTATTTT; CDR3: CAISESTSGTDTQYF
V: TRBV3-1/TRBV3-2; length: 16; D: NA; size: NA; J: TRBJ1-5; DNA: TGTGCCAGCAGCCAAGACGGCGGACATAGCAATCAGCCCCAGCATTTT; CDR3: CASSQDGGHSNQPQHF
V: TRBV30; length: 13; D: NA; size: few; J: TRBJ2-7; DNA: TGTGCCTGGAGTGGCCGGGACAACTACGAGCAGTACTTC; CDR3: CAWSGRDNYEQYF
V: TRBV4-1; length: 15; D: NA; size: NA; J: TRBJ1-5; DNA: TGCGCCAGCAGCCTTAGTAGGGGCGATGCTCAGCCCCAGCATTTT; CDR3: CASSLSRGDAQPQHF
V: TRBV3-1/TRBV3-2; length: 12; D: NA; size: NA; J: TRBJ2-3; DNA: TGTGCCAGCAGCCCCCAGTCAGATACGCAGTATTTT; CDR3: CASSPQSDTQYF
V: TRBV12-5; length: 14; D: TRBD1; size: NA; J: TRBJ2-5; DNA: TGTGCTAGTGGTAGGACAGGGGCCAGGGAGACCCAGTACTTC; CDR3: CASGRTGARETQYF
V: TRBV6-5; length: 15; D: NA; size: few; J: TRBJ2-7; DNA: TGTGCCAGCAGTTACTCTGGCACCAGCTCCTACGAGCAGTACTTC; CDR3: CASSYSGTSSYEQYF
V: TRBV7-2; length: 18; D: NA; size: NA; J: TRBJ1-3; DNA: TGTGCCAGCAGCCTAAGCCCGTGGGGGGAAGGGTCTGGAAACACCATATATTTT; CDR3: CASSLSPWGEGSGNTIYF
V: TRBV19; length: 14; D: TRBD1; size: few; J: TRBJ1-3; DNA: TGTGCCAGTGAGGACAGGGGAGCTGGAAACACCATATATTTT; CDR3: CASEDRGAGNTIYF
V: TRBV5-1; length: 16; D: TRBD1; size: NA; J: TRBJ1-3; DNA: TGCGCCAGCAGCGGCTGGGACAGGGTCTCCGGAAACACCATATATTTT; CDR3: CASSGWDRVSGNTIYF
V: TRBV27; length: 15; D: TRBD1; size: once; J: TRBJ1-1; DNA: TGTGCCAGCAGAATTACAGGGGGCTTCCACACTGAAGCTTTCTTT; CDR3: CASRITGGFHTEAFF
V: TRBV2; length: 15; D: NA; size: NA; J: TRBJ1-6; DNA: TGTGCCAGCGCGCTGGCAGGCCAATATAATTCACCCCTCCACTTT; CDR3: CASALAGQYNSPLHF
V: TRBV15; length: 15; D: NA; size: NA; J: TRBJ1-4; DNA: TGTGCCACCAGCAGAAGTCCCGGGAGAGGTGAAAAACTGTTTTTT; CDR3: CATSRSPGRGEKLFF
V: TRBV7-9; length: 16; D: TRBD1; size: NA; J: TRBJ2-5; DNA: TGTGCCAGTTTCGGGACAGGGCGCGTTCGCGGAGAGACCCAGTACTTC; CDR3: CASFGTGRVRGETQYF
V: TRBV28; length: 15; D: TRBD1; size: NA; J: TRBJ1-5; DNA: TGTGCCAGCAGTTGGCAGGGGGCGGATAATCAGCCCCAGCATTTT; CDR3: CASSWQGADNQPQHF
V: TRBV7-2; length: 13; D: NA; size: NA; J: TRBJ2-1; DNA: TGTGCCAGCAGCTTACAGGCCTACAATGAGCAGTTCTTC; CDR3: CASSLQAYNEQFF
V: TRBV18; length: 15; D: TRBD1; size: NA; J: TRBJ1-3; DNA: TGTGCCAGCTCACCAACGACAGGGATTGGAAACACCATATATTTT; CDR3: CASSPTTGIGNTIYF
V: TRBV5-1; length: 16; D: NA; size: once; J: TRBJ2-5; DNA: TGCGCCAGCAGCAGAGCCTCTACAGGAGCGCAAGAGACCCAGTACTTC; CDR3: CASSRASTGAQETQYF
V: TRBV27; length: 13; D: NA; size: NA; J: TRBJ1-2; DNA: TGTGCCAGCAGTATTAGTGGTTTTAGCGGCTACACCTTC; CDR3: CASSISGFSGYTF
V: TRBV28; length: 14; D: TRBD1; size: once; J: TRBJ2-7; DNA: TGTGCCAGCAAGCTACAGGGGAACTCCTACGAGCAGTACTTC; CDR3: CASKLQGNSYEQYF
V: TRBV6-5; length: 13; D: NA; size: NA; J: TRBJ1-1; DNA: TGTGCCAGCATATGGCACAGGGACACTGAAGCTTTCTTT; CDR3: CASIWHRDTEAFF
V: TRBV9; length: 14; D: TRBD1; size: NA; J: TRBJ1-4; DNA: TGTGCCAGCAGCCCCGGACAGGGGAGGGAAAAACTGTTTTTT; CDR3: CASSPGQGREKLFF
V: TRBV28; length: 14; D: NA; size: NA; J: TRBJ2-2; DNA: TGTGCCTGTGAGGGGGTGAGCAACACCGGGGAGCTGTTTTTT; CDR3: CACEGVSNTGELFF
V: TRBV2; length: 14; D: NA; size: few; J: TRBJ1-3; DNA: TGTGCCAGCAGTCAAGGACTCAATGGAAACACCATATATTTT; CDR3: CASSQGLNGNTIYF
V: TRBV15; length: 15; D: NA; size: NA; J: TRBJ1-6; DNA: TGTGCCACAGTGGGAGTCGGGGGGTTTAATTCACCCCTCCACTTT; CDR3: CATVGVGGFNSPLHF
V: TRBV30; length: 15; D: NA; size: NA; J: TRBJ1-5; DNA: TGTGCCTGGAGTGTACTGCCGGGGATCAATCAGCCCCAGCATTTT; CDR3: CAWSVLPGINQPQHF
V: TRBV30; length: 17; D: NA; size: NA; J: TRBJ1-4; DNA: TGTGCCTGGAGTCGAGGAAACGCGGCAGCAACTAATGAAAAACTGTTTTTT; CDR3: CAWSRGNAAATNEKLFF
V: TRBV28; length: 14; D: NA; size: NA; J: TRBJ1-1; DNA: TGTGCCAGCAGTTTAGAAACGGGGAACACTGAAGCTTTCTTT; CDR3: CASSLETGNTEAFF
V: TRBV6-5; length: 15; D: TRBD1; size: NA; J: TRBJ2-7; DNA: TGTGCCAGCAGCCACGCAGGGGGCCTCACCTACGAGCAGTACTTC; CDR3: CASSHAGGLTYEQYF
V: TRBV5-8; length: 14; D: TRBD1; size: once; J: TRBJ1-6; DNA: TGTGCCAGCAGCCTCGGACAGGGGGATACACCCCTCCACTTT; CDR3: CASSLGQGDTPLHF
V: TRBV18; length: 17; D: NA; size: once; J: TRBJ1-2; DNA: TGTGCCAGCTCACCCCTCTCCCCGGGTGGAGGACACTATGGCTACACCTTC; CDR3: CASSPLSPGGGHYGYTF
V: TRBV2; length: 13; D: NA; size: few; J: TRBJ1-1; DNA: TGTGCCAGCTTCCGGGGGTCGGGTGCTGAAGCTTTCTTT; CDR3: CASFRGSGAEAFF
V: TRBV5-1; length: 15; D: NA; size: NA; J: TRBJ1-6; DNA: TGCGCCAGCAGCCGACAGCCCGACTTAAATTCACCCCTCCACTTT; CDR3: CASSRQPDLNSPLHF